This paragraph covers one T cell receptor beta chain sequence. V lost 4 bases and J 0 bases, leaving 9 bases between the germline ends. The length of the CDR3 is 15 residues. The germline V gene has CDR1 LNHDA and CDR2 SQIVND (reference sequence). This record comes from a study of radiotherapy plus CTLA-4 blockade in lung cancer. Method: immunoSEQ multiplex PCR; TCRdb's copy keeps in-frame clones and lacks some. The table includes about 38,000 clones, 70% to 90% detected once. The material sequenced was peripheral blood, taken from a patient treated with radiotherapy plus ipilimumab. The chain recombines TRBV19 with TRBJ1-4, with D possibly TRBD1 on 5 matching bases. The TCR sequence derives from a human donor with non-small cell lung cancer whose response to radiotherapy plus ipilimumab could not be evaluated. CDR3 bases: TGTGCCAGTAGTAGACAGCTTGCAACTAATGAAAAACTGTTTTTT. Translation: CASSRQLATNEKLFF.